The 17 T cell receptor beta chains below were found in one sample sequenced in a study of blood T cell repertoires in COVID-19. Generated by immunoSEQ multiplex PCR, the TCRdb table keeps only in-frame clones and is missing some. Here the sample spans 80,000 to 100,000 clones, around 86% being singletons. Sequencing was performed on peripheral blood. Receptor source: a man over 45 with acute or convalescent COVID-19.

This chain links TRBV3-1 (or the pseudogene TRBV3-2) with TRBJ2-1; 9 bases line up with TRBD2. The CDR3 consists of 14 residues. With V trimmed by 4 bases and J by 7 bases, 5 bases remained unmatched. Germline values: CDR1 LGHDT, CDR2 YNNKEL (reference sequence). This chain's CDR3 is CASSLLAGQNEQFF. Here the CDR3 DNA reads TGTGCCAGCAGCCTACTAGCGGGCCAAAATGAGCAGTTCTTC.

The chain carries TRBV7-9 and TRBJ2-1; 9 positions match TRBD2. CDR1 is SEHNR, CDR2 FQNEAQ, per germline (reference sequence). The CDR3 extends over 15 amino acids. After removal of 3 bases from V and 7 bases from J, the junction contained 7 bases not matched to a gene. CDR3 amino acids: CASSLSAGGFNEQFF. Written as DNA, the CDR3 is TGTGCCAGCAGCTTGAGTGCGGGAGGGTTTAATGAGCAGTTCTTC.

The V gene is TRBV7-3, the J gene TRBJ1-2, with unresolved D. This CDR3 has 13 residues. V shed 3 bases and J shed 4 bases, with 9 bases lying between them. Germline lookup yields CDR1 SGHTA and CDR2 FQGTGA. The DNA of the CDR3 is TGTGCCAGCAGCTTCGAGGGTCGCTATGGCTACACCTTC. It specifies CASSFEGRYGYTF.

This CDR3 reads CAWSVNRVNTQYF. The CDR3 DNA reads TGTGCCTGGAGTGTAAACAGGGTGAATACGCAGTATTTT. The V and J genes are TRBV30 and TRBJ2-3; a weak D match, TRBD1 (6 bases). The V and J ends lost 0 bases and 7 bases respectively, with 11 bases between them. The CDR3 totals 13 residues. Germline-derived CDR1 and CDR2 are GTSNPN and SVGIG (reference sequence).

J is TRBJ1-1 and V is TRBV11-2, with a tentative D call TRBD1 (5 bases). Trimming removed 5 bases at V and 1 base at J, with 14 bases between. Germline V CDR1 and CDR2: SGHAT, FQNNGV. The CDR3 runs 15 residues. CDR3 sequence (DNA): TGTGCCAGCAGCCAGGTGGGGGGGAGGAACACTGAAGCTTTCTTT. Amino acid sequence: CASSQVGGRNTEAFF.

The rearrangement links TRBV7-9 to TRBJ2-7; D call uncertain. Trimming removed 1 base at V and 2 bases at J, with 3 bases between. This CDR3 is built from 12 residues. Per the germline V gene, CDR1 is SEHNR and CDR2 is FQNEAQ (reference sequence). The CDR3 reads CASSLVAYEQYF. The DNA for the CDR3 is TGTGCCAGCAGCTTAGTAGCCTACGAGCAGTACTTC.

The V call is TRBV6-5, the J call TRBJ2-7; the match to TRBD2 covers 10 bases. The CDR3 runs to 14 residues. J was trimmed by 3 bases and V by 6 bases; bases with no gene match: 5. The germline V gene encodes CDR1 MNHEY and CDR2 SVGAGI. CDR3 nucleotide sequence: TGTGCCAGCAGGGGACTAGCGTTTGACTACGAGCAGTACTTC. This gives the protein CASRGLAFDYEQYF.

This sequence joins TRBV7-8 and TRBJ2-3; a possible D gene is TRBD2 (6 bases). CDR3 length: 16 amino acids. Trimming removed 4 bases from V and 0 bases from J, with 14 bases in between. Germline-derived CDR1 and CDR2 are SGHVS and FQNEAQ. The CDR3 DNA sequence: TGTGCCAGCAGCTGGGACCGGGACTTTAGCACAGATACGCAGTATTTT. It yields the protein CASSWDRDFSTDTQYF.

The chain has TRBV29-1 and TRBJ2-5; 11 bases align to TRBD2. The V gene end was trimmed by 6 bases and the J gene end by 5 bases; junction bases not matched to a gene: 11. The CDR3 has 15 amino acids. In germline, CDR1 is SQVTM, CDR2 ANQGSEA. DNA of the CDR3: TGCAGCGTAAAGTTAGCGGGAGGGCCGACGGAGACCCAGTACTTC. Translating it yields CSVKLAGGPTETQYF.

This rearrangement joins TRBV7-8 to TRBJ1-4; the D gene is possibly TRBD1 (5 bases). The V and J ends lost 0 bases and 3 bases respectively, with 11 bases between them. Germline V gene sequence: CDR1 SGHVS, CDR2 FQNEAQ. This CDR3 comprises 16 residues. The CDR3 sequence is CASSLAEGRANEKLFF. The CDR3 DNA reads as TGTGCCAGCAGCTTAGCGGAGGGGCGGGCTAATGAAAAACTGTTTTTT.

This sequence joins TRBV9 and TRBJ2-2; the match to TRBD2 covers 10 bases. Germline V gene sequence: CDR1 SGDLS, CDR2 YYNGEE. With 0 bases clipped from V and 7 bases from J, the junction kept 6 bases outside the gene matches. The CDR3 has 16 residues. The CDR3 DNA is TGTGCCAGCAGCGTAGACCCTAGCGGGAGAATCGGGGAGCTGTTTTTT. Its protein is CASSVDPSGRIGELFF.

This chain joins TRBV18 and TRBJ2-5; the match to TRBD2 covers 9 bases. The germline V gene encodes CDR1 KGHSH and CDR2 LQKENI. Trimming at V came to 3 bases and at J to 5 bases, leaving 7 bases not matched to a gene. The CDR3 contains 15 residues. CDR3 nucleotides: TGTGCCAGCTCACCCCAAGCGGGAGGCGGGGAGACCCAGTACTTC. Protein product: CASSPQAGGGETQYF.

This sequence joins TRBV5-6 and TRBJ2-7, with TRBD2 matching 9 bases. Germline CDR1 and CDR2: SGHDT and YYEEEE. The ends lost 7 bases at V and 7 bases at J; junction bases unmatched: 12. This CDR3 is 14 amino acids long. DNA for the CDR3: TGTGCCAGCTCCCAATGGGGACTAGCATTGGAGCAGTACTTC. Translating gives CASSQWGLALEQYF.

The chain couples TRBV28 to TRBJ1-2; no clear D gene. CDR3 length: 13 amino acids. In germline, CDR1 is MDHEN, CDR2 SYDVKM. V lost 10 bases and J 4 bases, leaving 16 bases between the germline ends. The CDR3 DNA sequence: TGTGCCATCTCTTTCGGGAGACGCTATGGCTACACCTTC. Translated, it gives CAISFGRRYGYTF.

This rearrangement joins TRBV5-1 to TRBJ2-4; maybe TRBD1 (6 bases). The ends were cut back, 0 bases at V and 0 bases at J, with 19 bases in the middle. From germline, CDR1 is SGHRS and CDR2 YFSETQ. The CDR3 totals 19 residues. In DNA, the CDR3 is TGCGCCAGCAGCTTGGGTAGGACAGTTAAGCCTCTAGCCAAAAACATTCAGTACTTC. Amino acids: CASSLGRTVKPLAKNIQYF.

V gene TRBV27 combines with J gene TRBJ2-7; no firm D call. This CDR3 is built from 15 residues. Germline CDR1 MNHEY, CDR2 SMNVEV (reference sequence). V was cut by 0 bases and J by 3 bases, with 12 bases left in between. The CDR3 region is CASSLSPMVHYEQYF. The CDR3 DNA sequence: TGTGCCAGCAGTTTATCCCCTATGGTTCACTACGAGCAGTACTTC.

This clone was observed a few times. V gene TRBV28 combines with J gene TRBJ1-6; no clear D. The CDR3 sequence is 13 residues long. Between the trimmed V and J ends, which lost 7 bases and 4 bases, there was a span of 8 bases. Germline loops: CDR1 MDHEN, CDR2 SYDVKM. CDR3 sequence: CASTGQYNSPLHF. CDR3 in DNA: TGTGCCAGCACAGGCCAGTATAATTCACCCCTCCACTTT.